A single sample is the source of the 25 T cell receptor beta chains below, sequenced in a study of cytomegalovirus exposure and HLA in healthy donors. Researchers ran the PCR with 60 Vbeta and 13 Jbeta primers. Method: immunoSEQ multiplex PCR; TCRdb's copy keeps in-frame clones and lacks some. This sample carries around 140,000 clones, 70% to 80% of them seen once, and the ten largest clones take about 6.8%. The sample consisted of PBMCs. The receptors here all came from a middle-aged woman in good health and CMV-seropositive.

The J gene is TRBJ1-3, the V gene TRBV28; D gene uncertain. The CDR3 has 11 amino acids. Trimming stripped 5 bases from V and 6 bases from J, with 5 bases between. Looked up from germline, CDR1 is MDHEN and CDR2 is SYDVKM. The CDR3 DNA is TGTGCCAGCAGTCTTTTAAACACCATATATTTT. Protein sequence: CASSLLNTIYF.

Comment on this clone: One junction end does not reproduce the germline sequence, and a read error may be involved. J is TRBJ2-1 and V is TRBV5-4, with 10 bases that match TRBD2. The CDR3 runs to 15 residues. Germline V gene sequence: CDR1 SGHNT, CDR2 YYREEE (reference sequence). CDR3 sequence reads: CAGSLALAGDDEQFF. The CDR3 DNA sequence: TGTGCCGGCAGCTTGGCGCTAGCGGGAGATGATGAGCAGTTCTTC.

This chain uses TRBV29-1 with TRBJ2-4; a weak D match, TRBD2 (5 bases). Germline V gives CDR1 SQVTM, CDR2 ANQGSEA. The length of the CDR3 is 13 residues. Deletions cut 6 bases from V and 7 bases from J, with 16 bases between. The CDR3 DNA is TGCAGCGTGAATGCCCCGGGCGGGAACATTCAGTACTTC. Encoded protein: CSVNAPGGNIQYF. Supplemented by reference TRBV29-1 and TRBJ2-4, the full variable domain reads SAVISQKPSRDICQRGTSLTIQCQVDSQVTMMFWYRQQPGQSLTLIATANQGSEATYESGFVIDKFPISRPNLTFSTLTVSNMSPEDSSIYLCSVNAPGGNIQYFGAGTRLSVL.

The chain carries TRBV4-2 and TRBJ2-7; D unclear. Germline assignment: CDR1 LGHNA and CDR2 YNFKEQ. The CDR3 loop spans 14 amino acids. Trimming removed 4 bases from V and 0 bases from J, with 10 bases in between. CDR3 bases: TGTGCCAGCAGCCCAGTGGGCAGCTCCTACGAGCAGTACTTC. Its translation is CASSPVGSSYEQYF.

This chain joins TRBV11-3 and TRBJ1-4; no clear D gene. The CDR3 totals 17 residues. With 5 bases removed from V and 4 bases from J, the gap between germline ends came to 20 bases. The germline V gene encodes CDR1 SGHNT and CDR2 YENEEA. DNA of the CDR3: TGTGCCAGCAGCCAACGACCTACGACTCACTTTAATGAAAAACTGTTTTTT. Residues: CASSQRPTTHFNEKLFF. The entire variable domain, with the rest obtained from reference TRBV11-3 and TRBJ1-4, is as follows: EAGVVQSPRYKIIEKKQPVAFWCNPISGHNTLYWYLQNLGQGPELLIRYENEEAVDDSQLPKDRFSAERLKGVDSTLKIQPAELGDSAVYLCASSQRPTTHFNEKLFFGSGTQLSVL.

In this sample, this clone turned up a few times. The chain carries TRBV2 and TRBJ2-1; the match to TRBD1 covers 9 bases. After removal of 8 bases from V and 4 bases from J, the junction contained 6 bases not matched to a gene. This CDR3 has 14 amino acids. The germline CDR1 and CDR2 sequences are SNHLY and FYNNEI. CDR3 nucleotides: TGTGCCAGCCAACCGGGACAGGGATACAATGAGCAGTTCTTC. Amino acid sequence: CASQPGQGYNEQFF.

This clone was seen a handful of times. Other DNA sequences from this sample encode an identical CDR3 as well. The chain uses TRBV7-9 and TRBJ2-5, with 10 positions matching TRBD1. The CDR3 length is 16 residues. The germline V gene encodes CDR1 SEHNR and CDR2 FQNEAQ (reference sequence). Trimming took 1 base from V and 1 from J; bases not matched to a gene: 3. The CDR3 reads CASSLGDRGLQETQYF. CDR3 nucleotide sequence: TGTGCCAGCAGCTTAGGAGACAGGGGGCTCCAAGAGACCCAGTACTTC. Complete variable domain (other parts from reference TRBV7-9 and TRBJ2-5): DTGVSQNPRHKITKRGQNVTFRCDPISEHNRLYWYRQTLGQGPEFLTYFQNEAQLEKSRLLSDRFSAERPKGSFSTLEIQRTEQGDSAMYLCASSLGDRGLQETQYFGPGTRLLVL.

This clone appeared a single time. The rearrangement links TRBV9 to TRBJ2-3; D may be TRBD2 (6 bases). Germline assignment: CDR1 SGDLS and CDR2 YYNGEE. This CDR3 is 15 amino acids long. Trimming removed 4 bases from V and 2 bases from J, with 14 bases in between. CDR3 sequence reads: CASSSLAGNTDTQYF. DNA for the CDR3: TGTGCCAGCAGCTCTCTGGCGGGGAACACAGATACGCAGTATTTT.

This chain connects TRBV5-1 to TRBJ1-2; 11 nucleotides agree with TRBD1. V was clipped by 3 bases and J by 6 bases; unmatched bases: 4. The CDR3 is 14 amino acids. Per germline, CDR1 SGHRS and CDR2 YFSETQ. The CDR3 nucleotides read TGCGCCAGCAGCTCGGACAGGGGGCTAGATGGCTACACCTTC. It codes for CASSSDRGLDGYTF.

The chain has TRBV29-1 and TRBJ2-7, with 8 bases fitting TRBD1. The V gene's germline CDR1 is SQVTM and CDR2 ANQGSEA. J was trimmed by 4 bases and V by 5 bases; bases with no gene match: 13. The CDR3 has 15 residues. Here the CDR3 reads CSVRGRGPPGYEQYF. The CDR3 nucleotides are TGCAGCGTTAGGGGCAGGGGGCCCCCAGGGTACGAGCAGTACTTC.

A note on this clone: Compared with germline, one end of the junction differs, possibly owing to a read error. The chain employs TRBV7-2 and TRBJ1-2; a weak D match, TRBD1 (5 bases). The CDR3 consists of 14 residues. Looked up from germline, CDR1 is SGHTA and CDR2 is FQGNSA. CDR3 coding DNA: TGTGCCAGCAGTTTAGCTTTCCAGGGAGGGGGCTACACCTTC. Translating gives CASSLAFQGGGYTF. The variable domain in full, with the rest retrieved from reference TRBV7-2 and TRBJ1-2, is GAGVSQSPSNKVTEKGKDVELRCDPISGHTALYWYRQSLGQGLEFLIYFQGNSAPDKSGLPSDRFSAERTGGSVSTLTIQRTQQEDSAVYLCASSLAFQGGGYTFGSGTRLTVV.

V usage is TRBV7-9 and J usage is TRBJ1-1, with D hard to call. V was trimmed by 8 bases and J by 0 bases, leaving 10 bases between them. Germline assignment: CDR1 SEHNR and CDR2 FQNEAQ (reference sequence). There are 13 residues in the CDR3. The CDR3: CASYSQLNTEAFF. CDR3 nucleotides: TGTGCCAGCTATAGCCAGTTGAACACTGAAGCTTTCTTT. The variable domain in full, completed from reference TRBV7-9 and TRBJ1-1, reads DTGVSQNPRHKITKRGQNVTFRCDPISEHNRLYWYRQTLGQGPEFLTYFQNEAQLEKSRLLSDRFSAERPKGSFSTLEIQRTEQGDSAMYLCASYSQLNTEAFFGQGTRLTVV.

V usage is TRBV5-1 and J usage is TRBJ2-2; D is uncertain. This CDR3 is built from 13 residues. The germline CDR1 and CDR2 sequences are SGHRS and YFSETQ. Deletions cut 0 bases from V and 6 bases from J, with 6 bases between. CDR3 coding DNA: TGCGCCAGCAGCTTGGAGTCGGCCGGGGAGCTGTTTTTT. This sequence encodes CASSLESAGELFF.

This chain links TRBV5-6 with TRBJ2-1, with D perhaps matching TRBD2 (5 bases). V was trimmed by 1 base and J by 0 bases, leaving 14 bases between them. The germline V gene has CDR1 SGHDT and CDR2 YYEEEE. CDR3 length equals 17 residues. CDR3 sequence (DNA): TGTGCCAGCAGCTTGAGCGGCCGCTCAAGCTCCTACAATGAGCAGTTCTTC. It specifies CASSLSGRSSSYNEQFF. The variable domain in full, with the rest retrieved from reference TRBV5-6 and TRBJ2-1, is DAGVTQSPTHLIKTRGQQVTLRCSPKSGHDTVSWYQQALGQGPQFIFQYYEEEERQRGNFPDRFSGHQFPNYSSELNVNALLLGDSALYLCASSLSGRSSSYNEQFFGPGTRLTVL.

This clone was counted between two and nine times. The chain couples TRBV5-5 to TRBJ2-7; 8 bases map to TRBD2. Looked up from germline, CDR1 is SGHKS and CDR2 is YYEKEE (reference sequence). This CDR3 comprises 15 residues. J was trimmed by 3 bases and V by 0 bases; bases with no gene match: 5. The CDR3 reads CASSLDLAGRYEQYF. In DNA form, the CDR3 reads TGTGCCAGCAGCTTGGATCTAGCGGGCCGCTACGAGCAGTACTTC.

The chain has TRBV6-1 and TRBJ2-2; D is uncertain. V was pared by 4 bases and J by 5 bases, with 11 bases between. The CDR3 runs 14 residues. The germline gives CDR1 MNHNS, CDR2 SASEGT. Here the CDR3 DNA reads TGTGCCAGCAGTGTTGCGGTTGGGACCGGGGAGCTGTTTTTT. Residues: CASSVAVGTGELFF.

The chain uses TRBV19 and TRBJ1-5; tentative D call: TRBD1 (5 bases). From germline, CDR1 is LNHDA and CDR2 SQIVND (reference sequence). The CDR3 covers 12 residues. Trimming pared 7 bases from V and 9 bases from J, leaving 13 bases between. Here the CDR3 DNA reads TGTGCCAGTACCCAGCCGGGGGGGCCCCAGCATTTT. Protein product: CASTQPGGPQHF.

As concerns this clone: Compared with germline, one end of the junction differs, possibly owing to a read error. V usage is TRBV28 and J usage is TRBJ2-7, with 9 bases lining up with TRBD2. CDR3 length: 14 residues. The germline CDR1 and CDR2 sequences are MDHEN and SYDVKM. Written as DNA, the CDR3 is TGTGCCAGCAACCGCGATGTTAGCGGGAGTAATTGGAACTTC. The encoded protein is CASNRDVSGSNWNF. Full variable domain (outside the CDR3, taken from reference TRBV28 and TRBJ2-7): DVKVTQSSRYLVKRTGEKVFLECVQDMDHENMFWYRQDPGLGLRLIYFSYDVKMKEKGDIPEGYSVSREKKERFSLILESASTNQTSMYLCASNRDVSGSNWNFGPGTRLTVT.

The chain links TRBV14 to TRBJ2-7, with 8 nucleotides matching TRBD1. Per germline, CDR1 SGHDN and CDR2 FVKESK. This CDR3 contains 13 residues. V gave up 4 bases and J gave up 5 bases; unmatched junction bases: 4. This CDR3 is CASSRTGRNEQYF. In DNA form, the CDR3 reads TGTGCCAGCAGCCGGACAGGGAGGAACGAGCAGTACTTC.

The CDR3 reads CASSHLPWSADTEAFF. The DNA of the CDR3 is TGCGCCAGCAGTCACTTGCCTTGGAGCGCGGACACTGAAGCTTTCTTT. The V gene is TRBV23-1, the J gene TRBJ1-1; D gene unclear. TRBV23-1 carries the ORF label, with uncertain function. The CDR3 runs 16 residues. The V end lost 3 bases, the J end lost 3 bases, and 17 bases lay between the germline ends.

This chain uses TRBV28 with TRBJ2-3; no definite D call. Germline CDR1 MDHEN, CDR2 SYDVKM. V lost 5 bases and J 6 bases, leaving 9 bases between the germline ends. The CDR3 consists of 12 residues. CDR3 DNA sequence: TGTGCCAGCAGTCTGACTGGGGATACGCAGTATTTT. Its translation: CASSLTGDTQYF.

The chain combines TRBV5-1 with TRBJ1-2, with 10 bases fitting TRBD1. This CDR3 has 15 amino acids. Germline V gene lookup returns CDR1 SGHRS and CDR2 YFSETQ. Germline trimming cut 4 bases from V and 2 bases from J; bases unmatched to any gene: 5. The CDR3 sequence is CASSGGQGLNYGYTF. CDR3 coding DNA: TGCGCCAGCAGCGGGGGACAGGGGTTAAACTATGGCTACACCTTC.

This sequence joins TRBV15 and TRBJ1-1; no definite D call. Germline V lookup: CDR1 LNHNV, CDR2 YYDKDF (reference sequence). The CDR3 has 14 residues. The ends were cut back, 1 base at V and 3 bases at J, with 9 bases in the middle. The CDR3 DNA follows: TGTGCCACCAGCAGAGTTCGGGTGGACACTGAAGCTTTCTTT. It encodes CATSRVRVDTEAFF.

The chain has TRBV28 and TRBJ1-2, with D perhaps TRBD1 (5 bases). Germline CDR1 and CDR2: MDHEN and SYDVKM. Deletions cut 5 bases from V and 14 bases from J, with 18 bases between. CDR3 length equals 12 residues. The CDR3: CASSLPDTFRTF. The CDR3 bases are TGTGCCAGCAGTCTACCGGACACCTTTAGGACCTTC.

The rearrangement uses TRBV10-1 and TRBJ2-2; the D gene is possibly TRBD2 (5 bases). There are 17 residues in the CDR3. CDR1 and CDR2 (germline): WNHNN, SYGVQD (reference sequence). The ends were cut back, 0 bases at V and 1 base at J, with 12 bases in the middle. DNA for the CDR3: TGCGCCAGCAGTGAGTCCTCATTGGCGGGGAACACCGGGGAGCTGTTTTTT. Translation gives CASSESSLAGNTGELFF.